This T cell receptor (beta chain) was identified in a study of blood T cell repertoires in COVID-19 (dated by TCRdb to the early 2020s). Regarding the research as a whole: The collaborator samples originated in the United States, Italy and Spain and spanned the acute and convalescent phases of COVID-19. The material from the prospective study consisted of cDNA or gDNA derived from T cells, B-cell-depleted T cells, or PBMCs. The dataset comprised deeply sampled blood TCRbeta repertoires from subjects exposed to, actively infected with, or recovered from COVID-19. The repertoires were released in a freely available public database meant as a resource for research on the immune response to SARS-CoV-2. Samples came from the ongoing ImmuneRACE study (first 160 participants) plus 1,254 subjects from 6 global collaborators. The sample metadata nearly always contained a de-identified subject ID, COVID-19 status, age in years and sex. Where HLA class I and class II types were available, the types were taken from metadata supplied by the sample provider, not from assay-based typing.

Whole blood was collected in K2EDTA tubes by collaborating institutions according to the institutions' own protocols. For TCRbeta analysis, collaborator samples were shipped as frozen whole blood, as isolated PBMCs, or as DNA extracted from either sample type. TCRbeta CDR3 regions were amplified from genomic DNA by means of the immunoSEQ Assay, a bias-controlled multiplex PCR. The original pipeline was this. The number of nucleated cells in each sample was estimated by amplification of reference gene primers within the assay. To quantify the absolute abundance of each unique TCRbeta CDR3 rearrangement, sequence reads were collapsed and filtered. For each sample, productive Simpson clonality was calculated as the square root of Simpson's diversity index across productive rearrangements. TCRdb mirrors the immuneACCESS table, restricted to in-frame sequences. Some clones are absent from its copies; in checked studies, under half trace to an unresolved V gene, and the reason for the others is unknown. The V and J calls and the clone size are those of that table, but D and trimming were determined from the DNA. Recorded for this sample are over 85,000 clones; 88% of them occurred a single time. Of the sample, roughly 3.3% falls within the top ten clones.

The paper's findings and limits, for the study overall: The amount of clinical and demographic metadata varied by source and participant and was provided uncurated.

For CDR1 and CDR2, the germline V gene lists LGHNA and YNFKEQ. Trimming costs V 1 base and J 7 bases, and their ends lie 16 bases apart. The CDR3 measures 15 amino acids from cysteine to phenylalanine. Only the CDR3 DNA is retained, 45 bases long and in frame from the first base. About this clone: Its antigen target is currently unknown. There are no base qualities to consult, and no much larger clone falls within one base.

The sequence links TRBV4-2 to TRBJ1-2; no D gene can be assigned with confidence. Material: peripheral blood. This TCR was sampled from a woman aged 45-60 years with acute or convalescent COVID-19. The CDR3 amino acid sequence is: CASSQGNVEERGYTF. The base sequence is TGTGCCAGCAGCCAAGGGAACGTGGAGGAACGTGGCTACACCTTC.